The rows below give T cell receptor beta chains drawn from one sample of a study of T cells in Graves' hyperthyroidism and ophthalmopathy. One entry per CDR3 protein results from TCRdb running MiXCR on the multiplex PCR reads. In the table there are 600,000 to 700,000 distinct CDR3 sequences, over 12% of which are singletons. Sequenced material: blood. These receptors were taken from a woman in her forties with Graves' ophthalmopathy. Both conserved end residues are part of each CDR3.

cdr3_length j_call v_call cdr3_aa
13 TRBJ2-7 TRBV2 CAGGTDDSYEQYF
14 TRBJ2-7 TRBV3-1 CASSQVDDSYEQYF
14 TRBJ1-3 TRBV19 CASSIMSSGNTIYF
18 TRBJ2-5 TRBV11-2 CASSLFGSRGSRQETQYF
12 TRBJ2-7 TRBV12-3/TRBV12-4 CASSPDSSEQYF
14 TRBJ2-2 TRBV29-1 CSVAVGANTGELFF
15 TRBJ2-7 TRBV10-3 CAISESPNGFYEQYF
13 TRBJ2-7 TRBV28 CASTAEVRGFPNF
14 TRBJ2-7 TRBV2 CASSEVGLNYEQYF
12 TRBJ2-7 TRBV15 CATGRTGYEQYF
15 TRBJ2-7 TRBV28 CASSTLARSSYEQYF
14 TRBJ2-7 TRBV18 CASSPPWGVPEQYF
15 TRBJ2-7 TRBV28 CASTPREGPPHEQYF
15 TRBJ2-4 TRBV5-5 CASKLRIGAKNIQYF
15 TRBJ2-7 TRBV28 CASSSDGFRGREQYF
14 TRBJ2-5 TRBV12-3/TRBV12-4 CASSLRQSQETQYF